The 21 T cell receptor beta chains listed next were all sequenced from one sample in a study of beta chain features in type 1 diabetes. Expressed TCRB transcripts were sequenced because the entire RNA isolate underwent reverse transcription. Clones were sequenced by immunoSEQ multiplex PCR, and TCRdb holds only the in-frame ones, with some missing. The data hold hundreds of thousands of clones, with roughly 12% observed a single time. Material for sequencing was naive CD4+ T cells from blood. The receptor set was obtained from a man in his late teens or twenties in good health.

This clone was detected a few times. The CDR3 DNA follows: TGTGCCACCAGCAGAGAGCCTGGACAGGGCTCCTACAATGAGCAGTTCTTC. Translation: CATSREPGQGSYNEQFF. The chain employs TRBV15 and TRBJ2-1, with 8 bases matching TRBD1. The CDR3 sequence is 17 residues long. V lost 0 bases to trimming and J lost 0 bases; unmatched junction nucleotides: 4. The germline gives CDR1 LNHNV, CDR2 YYDKDF (reference sequence).

V gene TRBV7-3 combines with J gene TRBJ1-2; 8 bases are shared with TRBD1. This CDR3 has 18 residues. Germline-derived CDR1 and CDR2 are SGHTA and FQGTGA. Trimming cost V 5 bases and J 4 bases; bases outside gene matches: 18. The CDR3 DNA reads as TGTGCCAGCAGCCCAACCCCGGGACAGGCGTCGCGGTCCTATGGCTACACCTTC. Translating it yields CASSPTPGQASRSYGYTF.

This clone was detected a few times. V gene TRBV28 combines with J gene TRBJ2-7; D unresolved. The CDR3 covers 14 residues. The V end was cut by 5 bases, the J end by 3 bases, with 14 bases between. The germline V gene has CDR1 MDHEN and CDR2 SYDVKM. The CDR3 here is CASSVTESGYEQYF. In nucleotides, the CDR3 is TGTGCCAGCAGTGTCACAGAGTCCGGCTACGAGCAGTACTTC.

This clone was counted between two and nine times. The rearrangement uses TRBV2 and TRBJ1-2; 7 nucleotides agree with TRBD1. Germline loops: CDR1 SNHLY, CDR2 FYNNEI. J gave up 4 bases and V 6 bases, and 8 bases lay outside the gene matches. The length of the CDR3 is 14 residues. The CDR3: CASRGDRRSYGYTF. In DNA form, the CDR3 reads TGTGCCAGCAGGGGGGACAGACGAAGCTATGGCTACACCTTC.

This chain connects TRBV6-5 to TRBJ1-2; D remains ambiguous. CDR3 length equals 14 residues. The germline V gene encodes CDR1 MNHEY and CDR2 SVGAGI. Trimming stripped 5 bases from V and 4 bases from J, with 14 bases between. The CDR3 sequence is CASSRERAGYGYTF. Written as DNA, the CDR3 is TGTGCCAGCAGTCGGGAGCGGGCGGGCTATGGCTACACCTTC.

This clone has just a few counts. This chain uses TRBV5-1 with TRBJ2-5, with 7 bases matching TRBD2. Germline V gene lookup returns CDR1 SGHRS and CDR2 YFSETQ. V trimming: 3 bases; J trimming: 2 bases; junction bases outside the gene matches: 1. The CDR3 has 13 residues. Written as DNA, the CDR3 is TGCGCCAGCAGCTGGGGGGGGCAAGAGACCCAGTACTTC. Translation gives CASSWGGQETQYF.

The sample holds a few counts of this clone. The rearrangement uses TRBV15 and TRBJ2-3; maybe TRBD2 (5 bases). CDR1 is LNHNV, CDR2 YYDKDF, per germline (reference sequence). The V and J ends lost 2 bases and 6 bases respectively, with 6 bases between them. The CDR3 extends over 12 amino acids. DNA for the CDR3: TGTGCCACCAGCAGACTAGCTGATACGCAGTATTTT. This encodes CATSRLADTQYF.

This clone was counted a few times. The chain recombines TRBV4-1 with TRBJ2-1, with D perhaps TRBD1 (6 bases). CDR3 length: 17 residues. Germline V gene lookup returns CDR1 MGHRA and CDR2 YSYEKL. The germline V and J ends were trimmed by 1 base and 4 bases, with 17 bases remaining between them. CDR3 residues: CASSQVGQGLAYNEQFF. The CDR3 DNA reads TGCGCCAGCAGCCAAGTCGGCCAGGGGCTAGCTTACAATGAGCAGTTCTTC.

The J gene is TRBJ2-7, the V gene TRBV7-9, with 7 bases matching TRBD1. The CDR3 is 14 amino acids. CDR1 and CDR2 (germline): SEHNR, FQNEAQ (reference sequence). V trimming: 5 bases; J trimming: 0 bases; junction bases outside the gene matches: 4. DNA of the CDR3: TGTGCCAGCAGCCTCCGGGACAGCTCCTACGAGCAGTACTTC. It encodes CASSLRDSSYEQYF.

This clone came up a few times. CDR3 loop: CASRATGEGLSYTF. CDR3 DNA: TGTGCCAGCAGGGCGACAGGGGAAGGTCTTAGCTACACCTTC. The chain joins TRBV6-5 to TRBJ1-2; 8 bases agree with TRBD1. Trimming took 6 bases from V and 9 from J; bases not matched to a gene: 12. The CDR3 totals 14 residues. Looked up from germline, CDR1 is MNHEY and CDR2 is SVGAGI.

This clone was counted between two and nine times. The V call is TRBV2, the J call TRBJ1-5, with D unclear. The V gene's germline CDR1 is SNHLY and CDR2 FYNNEI. The CDR3 runs 13 residues. V was clipped by 4 bases and J by 0 bases, with 4 bases between them. The CDR3 protein is CASSANSNQPQHF. CDR3 bases: TGTGCCAGCAGTGCAAATAGCAATCAGCCCCAGCATTTT. The complete variable domain, with remaining parts taken from reference TRBV2 and TRBJ1-5, reads EPEVTQTPSHQVTQMGQEVILRCVPISNHLYFYWYRQILGQKVEFLVSFYNNEISEKSEIFDDQFSVERPDGSNFTLKIRSTKLEDSAMYFCASSANSNQPQHFGDGTRLSIL.

This clone came up a few times. The CDR3 coding sequence is TGTGCCAGCAGCGCTACAGGGGGCGGCTATGGCTACACCTTC. Its protein product is CASSATGGGYGYTF. The V and J genes are TRBV11-2 and TRBJ1-2; 9 nucleotides line up with TRBD1. Unmatched junction bases numbered 5, after V lost 5 bases and J lost 4 bases. From germline, CDR1 is SGHAT and CDR2 FQNNGV. The CDR3 length is 14 residues. The full variable domain, rest sourced from reference TRBV11-2 and TRBJ1-2, is EAGVAQSPRYKIIEKRQSVAFWCNPISGHATLYWYQQILGQGPKLLIQFQNNGVVDDSQLPKDRFSAERLKGVDSTLKIQPAKLEDSAVYLCASSATGGGYGYTFGSGTRLTVV.

J is TRBJ2-3 and V is TRBV7-3; TRBD2 matches 7 bases. V was clipped by 8 bases and J by 0 bases; unmatched bases: 2. There are 13 residues in the CDR3. CDR1 SGHTA and CDR2 FQGTGA come from the germline V gene. The CDR3 DNA sequence: TGTGCCAGCGGTAGCGGGAGCACAGATACGCAGTATTTT. Its translation: CASGSGSTDTQYF. Supplemented by reference TRBV7-3 and TRBJ2-3, the full variable domain reads GAGVSQTPSNKVTEKGKYVELRCDPISGHTALYWYRQSLGQGPEFLIYFQGTGAADDSGLPNDRFFAVRPEGSVSTLKIQRTERGDSAVYLCASGSGSTDTQYFGPGTRLTVL.

The chain employs TRBV2 and TRBJ2-4; D gene ambiguous. Germline loops: CDR1 SNHLY, CDR2 FYNNEI. V dropped 0 bases and J dropped 2 bases, with 14 bases sitting between them. This CDR3 is 17 amino acids long. The CDR3 DNA reads TGTGCCAGCAGTGAAGCTTGGCATCTCAGGACCAAAAACATTCAGTACTTC. Its protein product is CASSEAWHLRTKNIQYF.

This clone was found a few times. The chain links TRBV28 to TRBJ1-1; no definite D call. The V end lost 6 bases, the J end lost 0 bases, and 17 bases lay between the germline ends. The CDR3 runs to 16 residues. Germline CDR1 and CDR2: MDHEN and SYDVKM. The DNA for the CDR3 is TGTGCCAGCAGACCCATAAGAGCGGGGTTGAACACTGAAGCTTTCTTT. Amino acid sequence: CASRPIRAGLNTEAFF. The full variable domain, in which reference TRBV28 and TRBJ1-1 provide the parts outside the CDR3, is DVKVTQSSRYLVKRTGEKVFLECVQDMDHENMFWYRQDPGLGLRLIYFSYDVKMKEKGDIPEGYSVSREKKERFSLILESASTNQTSMYLCASRPIRAGLNTEAFFGQGTRLTVV.

This clone was recorded a few times. The V gene is TRBV14, the J gene TRBJ2-5; D gene uncertain. Trimming removed 1 base from V and 0 bases from J, with 18 bases in between. There are 18 residues in the CDR3. Germline V gene sequence: CDR1 SGHDN, CDR2 FVKESK. The CDR3 DNA reads TGTGCCAGCAGCCAAGTCGCCTCGTCGCTACAGCACCAAGAGACCCAGTACTTC. This sequence encodes CASSQVASSLQHQETQYF.

The table lists this clone with a few counts. The chain links TRBV5-1 to TRBJ1-2; D remains ambiguous. Germline V CDR1 and CDR2: SGHRS, YFSETQ. The CDR3 spans 13 residues. The V and J ends lost 0 bases and 3 bases respectively, with 6 bases between them. The CDR3 sequence: CASSLDRYYGYTF. The CDR3 DNA reads TGCGCCAGCAGCTTGGACAGATACTATGGCTACACCTTC.

The chain uses TRBV25-1 and TRBJ2-1; TRBD1 agrees at 10 bases. This CDR3 region has 16 residues. Trimming cost V 2 bases and J 10 bases; bases outside gene matches: 11. Germline-derived CDR1 and CDR2 are MGHDK and SYGVNS. This CDR3 is CASSEIHPGQGREQFF. The CDR3, as DNA: TGTGCCAGCAGTGAAATTCACCCGGGACAGGGGCGGGAGCAGTTCTTC.

The rearrangement joins TRBV11-2 to TRBJ2-2; no reliable D call. In germline, CDR1 is SGHAT, CDR2 FQNNGV. The CDR3 length is 16 residues. V shed 3 bases and J shed 1 base, with 12 bases lying between them. The DNA for the CDR3 is TGTGCCAGCAGCTTGCAGGCCATTATGAACACCGGGGAGCTGTTTTTT. Translated: CASSLQAIMNTGELFF.

J is TRBJ1-2 and V is TRBV6-1, with TRBD1 matching 11 bases. Germline trimming cut 5 bases from V and 3 bases from J; bases unmatched to any gene: 5. Germline values: CDR1 MNHNS, CDR2 SASEGT. The CDR3 is 15 residues long. CDR3 bases: TGTGCCAGCAGTACCTGGACAGGGGGCGACTATGGCTACACCTTC. Translating it yields CASSTWTGGDYGYTF.

The V gene is TRBV28, the J gene TRBJ2-1; unclear D gene. CDR1 and CDR2 (germline): MDHEN, SYDVKM. The germline V and J ends were trimmed by 3 bases and 1 base, with 4 bases remaining between them. The CDR3 spans 13 residues. The CDR3 DNA sequence: TGTGCCAGCAGTTTCGTTTCCTACAATGAGCAGTTCTTC. As protein: CASSFVSYNEQFF.